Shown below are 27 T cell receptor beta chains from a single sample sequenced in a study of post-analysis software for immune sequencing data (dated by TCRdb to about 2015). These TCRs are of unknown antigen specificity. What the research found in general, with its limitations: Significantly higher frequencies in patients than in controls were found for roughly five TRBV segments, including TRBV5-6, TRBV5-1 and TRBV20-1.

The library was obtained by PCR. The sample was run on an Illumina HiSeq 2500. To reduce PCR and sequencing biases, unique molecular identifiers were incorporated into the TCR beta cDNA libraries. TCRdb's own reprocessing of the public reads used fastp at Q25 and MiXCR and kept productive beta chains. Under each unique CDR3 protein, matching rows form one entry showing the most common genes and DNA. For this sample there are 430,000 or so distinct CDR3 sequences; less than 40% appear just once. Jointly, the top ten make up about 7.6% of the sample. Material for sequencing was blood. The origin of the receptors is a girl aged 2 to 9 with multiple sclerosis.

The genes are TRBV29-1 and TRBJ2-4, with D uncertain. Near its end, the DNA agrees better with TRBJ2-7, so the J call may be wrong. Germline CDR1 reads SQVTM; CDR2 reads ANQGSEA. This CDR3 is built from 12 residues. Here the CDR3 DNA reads TGCAGCGTTGAGAACTTTGACTACGAGCAGTACTTC. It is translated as CSVENFDYEQYF.

CDR3 sequence (DNA): TGTGCCAGCAGCCGAATGGGCACTAACGAGCAGTACTTC. Translation gives CASSRMGTNEQYF. The rearrangement links TRBV7-9 to TRBJ2-7; D gene ambiguous. CDR1 is SEHNR and CDR2 is FQNEAQ in the germline V gene (reference sequence). Deletions cut 5 bases from V and 5 bases from J, with 13 bases between. The CDR3 has 13 amino acids.

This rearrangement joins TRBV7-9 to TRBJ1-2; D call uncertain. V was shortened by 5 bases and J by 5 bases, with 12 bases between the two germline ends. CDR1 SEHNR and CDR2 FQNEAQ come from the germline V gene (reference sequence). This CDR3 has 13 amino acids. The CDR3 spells CASSPSMGYGYTF. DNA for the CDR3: TGTGCCAGCAGCCCGTCAATGGGATATGGCTACACCTTC.

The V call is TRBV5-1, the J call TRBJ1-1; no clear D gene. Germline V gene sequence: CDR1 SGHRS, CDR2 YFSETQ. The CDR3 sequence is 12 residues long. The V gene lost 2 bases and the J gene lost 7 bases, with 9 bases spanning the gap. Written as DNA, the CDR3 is TGCGCCAGCAGCTTACGCGGACGTGAAGCTTTCTTT. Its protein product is CASSLRGREAFF.

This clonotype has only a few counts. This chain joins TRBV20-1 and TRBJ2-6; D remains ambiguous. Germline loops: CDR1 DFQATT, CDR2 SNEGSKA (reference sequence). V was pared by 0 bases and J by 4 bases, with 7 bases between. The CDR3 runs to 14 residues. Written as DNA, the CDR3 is TGCAGTGCTAGAGAGCAGATGGGGGCCAACGTCCTGACTTTC. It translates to CSAREQMGANVLTF.

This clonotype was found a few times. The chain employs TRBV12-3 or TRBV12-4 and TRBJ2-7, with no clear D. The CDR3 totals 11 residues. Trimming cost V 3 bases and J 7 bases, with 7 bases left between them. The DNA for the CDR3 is TGTGCCAGCAGTTTCCGAGCGGAGCAGTACTTC. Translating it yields CASSFRAEQYF.

The CDR3 sequence is CASSEVGLASPLYF. The DNA of the CDR3 is TGTGCCAGCAGTGAAGTTGGACTAGCTTCTCCGCTGTACTTC. This chain links TRBV2 with TRBJ2-5, with TRBD2 identical over 8 bases. This CDR3 region has 14 residues. V was clipped by 1 base and J by 13 bases; unmatched bases: 11. Germline CDR1 reads SNHLY; CDR2 reads FYNNEI.

DNA of the CDR3: TGTGCCAGCAGCCAAGCGTCTGGCGAGCAGTACTTC. Protein product: CASSQASGEQYF. The V and J genes are TRBV3-1 and TRBJ2-5; D gene unclear. The J call is uncertain, as TRBJ2-7 better fits the DNA end. The CDR3 spans 12 residues. In germline, CDR1 is LGHDT, CDR2 YNNKEL (reference sequence).

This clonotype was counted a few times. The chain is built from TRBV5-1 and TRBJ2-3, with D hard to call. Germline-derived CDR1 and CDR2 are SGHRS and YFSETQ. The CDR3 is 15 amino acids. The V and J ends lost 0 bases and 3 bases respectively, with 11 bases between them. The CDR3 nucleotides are TGCGCCAGCAGCTTGGCCAAAGGTGAAACAGATACGCAGTATTTT. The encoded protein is CASSLAKGETDTQYF.

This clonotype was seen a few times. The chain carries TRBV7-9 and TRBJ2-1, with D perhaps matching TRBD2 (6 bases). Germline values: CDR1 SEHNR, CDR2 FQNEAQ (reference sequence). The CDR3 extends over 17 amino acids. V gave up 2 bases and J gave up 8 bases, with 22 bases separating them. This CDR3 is CASSLRLLGLLAHEQFF. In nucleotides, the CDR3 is TGTGCCAGCAGCTTACGGTTACTGGGGCTACTAGCTCATGAGCAGTTCTTC.

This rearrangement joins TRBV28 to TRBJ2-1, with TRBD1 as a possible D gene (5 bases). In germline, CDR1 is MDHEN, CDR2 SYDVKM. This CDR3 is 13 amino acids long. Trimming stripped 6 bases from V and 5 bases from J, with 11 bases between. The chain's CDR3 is CASRRGIDNEQFF. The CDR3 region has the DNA TGTGCCAGCAGAAGGGGAATTGACAATGAGCAGTTCTTC.

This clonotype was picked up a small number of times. This CDR3 reads CASSYSRAGGQETQYF. CDR3 nucleotide sequence: TGTGCCAGCAGTTACTCGAGAGCGGGGGGGCAAGAGACCCAGTACTTC. The chain uses TRBV6-5 and TRBJ2-5; 10 bases map to TRBD2. Germline CDR1 and CDR2: MNHEY and SVGAGI. With V trimmed by 0 bases and J by 2 bases, 3 bases remained unmatched. CDR3 length: 16 residues.

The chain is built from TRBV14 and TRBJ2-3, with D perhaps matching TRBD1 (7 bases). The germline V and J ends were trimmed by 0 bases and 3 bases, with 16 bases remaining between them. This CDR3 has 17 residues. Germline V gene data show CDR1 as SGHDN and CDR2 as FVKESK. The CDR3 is CASSQDRGYAGTDTQYF. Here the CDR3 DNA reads TGTGCCAGCAGCCAAGACAGGGGGTATGCGGGAACAGATACGCAGTATTTT.

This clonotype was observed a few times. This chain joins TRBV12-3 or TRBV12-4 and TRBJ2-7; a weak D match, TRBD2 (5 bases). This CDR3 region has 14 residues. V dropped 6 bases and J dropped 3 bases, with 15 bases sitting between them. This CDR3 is CASSPGLAVYEQYF. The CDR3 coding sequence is TGTGCCAGCAGCCCGGGTCTAGCCGTCTACGAGCAGTACTTC.

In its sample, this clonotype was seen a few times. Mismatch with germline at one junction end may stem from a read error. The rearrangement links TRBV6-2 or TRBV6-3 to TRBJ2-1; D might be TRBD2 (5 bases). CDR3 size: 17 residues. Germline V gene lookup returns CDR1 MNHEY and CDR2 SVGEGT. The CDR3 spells CASSYVISSLKSNGQFF. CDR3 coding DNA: TGTGCCAGCAGTTACGTAATTTCTAGCCTTAAGTCGAATGGGCAGTTCTTC.

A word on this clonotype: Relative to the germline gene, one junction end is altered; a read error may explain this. The CDR3 DNA reads as TGTGCCGGCAGTTTCCAGTGGGAGGCAAACAATGAGCAGTTCTTC. The encoded protein is CAGSFQWEANNEQFF. The V gene is TRBV12-3 or TRBV12-4, the J gene TRBJ2-1; D possibly corresponds to TRBD2 (6 bases). The CDR3 consists of 15 residues.

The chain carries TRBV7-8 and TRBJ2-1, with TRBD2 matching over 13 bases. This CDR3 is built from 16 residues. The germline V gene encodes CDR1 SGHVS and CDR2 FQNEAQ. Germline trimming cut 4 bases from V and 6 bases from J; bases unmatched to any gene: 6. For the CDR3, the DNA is TGTGCCAGCAGCTCTCGACTAGCGGGGGGTTTCAATGAGCAGTTCTTC. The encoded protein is CASSSRLAGGFNEQFF. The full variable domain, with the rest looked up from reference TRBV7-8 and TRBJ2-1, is GAGVSQSPRYKVAKRGQDVALRCDPISGHVSLFWYQQALGQGPEFLTYFQNEAQLDKSGLPSDRFFAERPEGSVSTLKIQRTQQEDSAVYLCASSSRLAGGFNEQFFGPGTRLTVL.

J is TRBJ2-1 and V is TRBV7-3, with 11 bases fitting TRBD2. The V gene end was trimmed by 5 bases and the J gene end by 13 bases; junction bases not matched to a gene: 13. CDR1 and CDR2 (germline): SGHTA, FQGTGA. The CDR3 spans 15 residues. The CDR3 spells CASSVGLAEQETQFF. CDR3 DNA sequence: TGTGCCAGCAGCGTGGGACTAGCGGAACAAGAGACCCAGTTCTTC.

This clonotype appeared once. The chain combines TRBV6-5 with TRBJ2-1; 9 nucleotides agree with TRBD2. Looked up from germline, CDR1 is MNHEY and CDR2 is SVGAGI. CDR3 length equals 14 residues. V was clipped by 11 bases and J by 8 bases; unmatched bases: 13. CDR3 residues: CAGISGRRGDEQFF. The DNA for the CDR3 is TGTGCCGGCATAAGCGGGAGGAGGGGCGATGAGCAGTTCTTC.

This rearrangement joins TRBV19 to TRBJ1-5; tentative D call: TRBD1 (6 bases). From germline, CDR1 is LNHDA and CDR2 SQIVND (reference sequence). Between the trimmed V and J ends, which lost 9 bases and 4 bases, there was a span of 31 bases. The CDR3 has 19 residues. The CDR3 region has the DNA TGTGCCAGCAACCACGCCGCGGGGGGGCAGCGAGGCGTTAATCAGCCCCAGCATTTT. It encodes CASNHAAGGQRGVNQPQHF.

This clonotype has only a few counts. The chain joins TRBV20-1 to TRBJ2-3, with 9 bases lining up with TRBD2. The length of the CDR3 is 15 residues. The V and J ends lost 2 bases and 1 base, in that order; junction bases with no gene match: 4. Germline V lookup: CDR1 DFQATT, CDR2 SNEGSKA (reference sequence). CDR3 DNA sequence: TGCAGTGCTAGAATAGCGGGAGCAGGCACAGATACGCAGTATTTT. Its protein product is CSARIAGAGTDTQYF.

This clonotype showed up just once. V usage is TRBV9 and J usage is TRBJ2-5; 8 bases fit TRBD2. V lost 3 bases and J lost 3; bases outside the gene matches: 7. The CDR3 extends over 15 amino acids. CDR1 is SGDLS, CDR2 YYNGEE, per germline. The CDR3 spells CASSDPIAGKETQYF. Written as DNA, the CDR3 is TGTGCCAGCAGCGACCCTATAGCGGGGAAAGAGACCCAGTACTTC.

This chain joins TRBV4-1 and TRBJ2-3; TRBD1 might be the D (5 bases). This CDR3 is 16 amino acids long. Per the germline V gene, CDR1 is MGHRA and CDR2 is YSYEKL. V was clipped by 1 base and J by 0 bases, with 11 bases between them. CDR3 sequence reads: CASSQGMGPSTDTQYF. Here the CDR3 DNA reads TGCGCCAGCAGCCAAGGAATGGGGCCAAGCACAGATACGCAGTATTTT.

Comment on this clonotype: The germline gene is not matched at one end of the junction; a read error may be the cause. The DNA for the CDR3 is TGTACCACCAGCAGTCGACTAGCGGGATACAATGAGCAGTTCTTC. Amino acids: CTTSSRLAGYNEQFF. The rearrangement links TRBV15 to TRBJ2-1, with 11 bases lining up with TRBD2. The CDR3 runs to 15 residues. Germline V CDR1 and CDR2: LNHNV, YYDKDF (reference sequence).

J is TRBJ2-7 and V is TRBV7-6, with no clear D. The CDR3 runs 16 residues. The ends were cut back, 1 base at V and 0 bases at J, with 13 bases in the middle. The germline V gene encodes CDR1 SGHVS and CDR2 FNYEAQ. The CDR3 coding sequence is TGTGCCAGCAGCTTAGTCCCCGACGTTAGCTCCTACGAGCAGTACTTC. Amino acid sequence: CASSLVPDVSSYEQYF. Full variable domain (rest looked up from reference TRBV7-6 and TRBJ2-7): GAGVSQSPRYKVTKRGQDVALRCDPISGHVSLYWYRQALGQGPEFLTYFNYEAQQDKSGLPNDRFSAERPEGSISTLTIQRTEQRDSAMYRCASSLVPDVSSYEQYFGPGTRLTVT.

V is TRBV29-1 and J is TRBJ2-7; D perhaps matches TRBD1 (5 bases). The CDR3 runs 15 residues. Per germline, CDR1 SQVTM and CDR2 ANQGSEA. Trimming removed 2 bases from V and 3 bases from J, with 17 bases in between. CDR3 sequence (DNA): TGCAGCGTTGAATGGTGGCAGGGTACGGACTACGAGCAGTACTTC. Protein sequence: CSVEWWQGTDYEQYF.

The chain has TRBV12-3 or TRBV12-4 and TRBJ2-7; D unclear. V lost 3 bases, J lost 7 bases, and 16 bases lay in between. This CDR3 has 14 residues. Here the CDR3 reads CASSFLRQVREQYF. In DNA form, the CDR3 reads TGTGCCAGCAGTTTCCTCCGCCAAGTGCGGGAGCAGTACTTC.